The source of this T cell receptor (beta chain) is a study of a mutant IDH1 vaccine in newly diagnosed glioma (dated by TCRdb to the early 2020s). With regard to the full study: Of the roughly 34 treated patients, around 62% were male and approximately 40% were female, and a mean age of roughly 40 years was recorded. Prior to enrollment, standard therapy consisting of radiotherapy alone, temozolomide alone, or radiochemotherapy with temozolomide had been administered to patients, with the combination being received by most patients. Six visits were used for peripheral blood collection: V03 (baseline), V05, V07, V10, V12 and V13. Longitudinal TCRB deep sequencing was done for fewer than 30 treated patients, wherever samples were available for exploratory analyses. General conclusions and limits of the study: Pseudoprogression seemed to be unrelated to changes in the top peripheral T cell clonotypes found by TCRB sequencing. Selection of PBMC samples for TCRB deep sequencing was based on availability. Immune responses induced by the vaccine were seen in roughly 92% of patients across multiple MHC alleles. The authors stated that sample limitations prevented analyses of patient blood samples from being reproduced.

What this sample's time point label stands for: baseline, week 1 (first vaccination visit). Taken with the paper, the label for treatment or condition translates to: pre-vaccination baseline after standard-of-care therapy. Donors had newly diagnosed WHO grade 3 or 4 IDH1-mutant astrocytomas with loss of nuclear ATRX. The samples were drawn from NOA16, a multicentre, single-arm, open-label phase I trial in Germany that tested a mutant IDH1 peptide vaccine in humans for the first time. Visit V03 blood draws served as the baseline sample for immunogenicity testing. Genomic DNA for TCRB sequencing was isolated from EDTA blood with the DNeasy Blood and Tissue Kit. In the case of this clone: It has no known antigen specificity. Base qualities are missing; no much larger clone stands one base away.

Libraries were constructed by the immunoSEQ multiplex PCR assay. The hsTCRB Kit was used according to the manufacturer's protocol to amplify rearranged TCR beta chain sequences. TCRB libraries were sequenced on an Illumina MiSeq. As for the original processing: Demultiplexing, trimming and gene mapping were performed with the kit vendor's proprietary platform. TCRdb took this table from immuneACCESS and kept in-frame rearrangements with V and J called. Such tables lack part of the clones; where checked against another copy, unresolved V genes explain under half of the gap, and the rest is unexplained. V, J and clone size reflect that table, while D and trimming were determined from the DNA. The sample has around 56,000 clones on record, approximately 92% of them singletons. Approximately 2.4% of the sample is in the top ten clones. The sequence derives from a man in his forties or fifties with glioma. The sample consisted of PBMCs, taken from a glioma patient treated with radiotherapy, temozolomide or both.

In nucleotide form, the sequence is TGTGCCAGCTCACCCCCGACCCTCCTGAACACTGAAGCTTTCTTT. This gives the protein CASSPPTLLNTEAFF. The rearranged segments are TRBV18 and TRBJ1-1, with the D segment identity uncertain. V was cut back by 3 bases and J by 0 bases, leaving a gap of 11 bases between them. CDR3 length: 15 amino acids, cysteine to phenylalanine. The read is trimmed to its CDR3 DNA, 45 bases read in frame from base 1. CDR1 and CDR2 are read off the germline V gene as KGHSH and LQKENI.